The sequence of this TCR beta chain was determined in a study of T cell responses to AZD1222 COVID-19 vaccine. The CDR3 contains 14 residues. Germline V gene sequence: CDR1 SGHVS, CDR2 FNYEAQ. Generated by immunoSEQ multiplex PCR, the TCRdb table keeps only in-frame clones and is missing some. Of around 140,000 clones in the sample, about 93% were seen once. On this clone: The antigen is not known.

Study findings and constraints: Seropositive AZD1222 recipients at baseline numbered only six or seven.

This clonotype was obtained from an adult in good health. The sequences come from peripheral blood, collected on day 0 of AZD1222 vaccination. The chain couples TRBV7-6 to TRBJ2-2, with TRBD2 identical over 7 bases. The DNA of the CDR3 is TGTGCAAGTTTAGCGGGCACGAACACCGGGGAGCTGTTTTTT. Translated: CASLAGTNTGELFF.